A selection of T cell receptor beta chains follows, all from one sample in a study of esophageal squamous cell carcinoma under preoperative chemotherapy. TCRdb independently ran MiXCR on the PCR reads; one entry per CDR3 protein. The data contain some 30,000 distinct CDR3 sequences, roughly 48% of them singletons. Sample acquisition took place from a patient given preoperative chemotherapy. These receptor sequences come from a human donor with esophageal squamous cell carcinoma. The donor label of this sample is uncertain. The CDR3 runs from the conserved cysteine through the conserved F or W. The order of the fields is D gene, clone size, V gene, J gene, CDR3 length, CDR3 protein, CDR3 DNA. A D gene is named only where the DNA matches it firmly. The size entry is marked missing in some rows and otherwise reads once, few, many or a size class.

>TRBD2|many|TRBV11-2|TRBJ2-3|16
CASSSAGTSGRVRQYF
TGTGCCAGCAGCTCCGCCGGGACTAGCGGGAGGGTCAGGCAGTATTTT
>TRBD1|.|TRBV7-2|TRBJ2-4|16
CASSPQGVRATNIQYF
TGTGCGAGCAGCCCACAGGGGGTGAGAGCCACAAACATTCAGTACTTC
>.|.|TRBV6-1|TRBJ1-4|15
CASIPGGVSWEKLFF
TGTGCCAGCATTCCCGGCGGGGTCAGCTGGGAAAAACTGTTTTTT
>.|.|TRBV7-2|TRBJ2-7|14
CASSLSRVDYEQYF
TGTGCCAGCAGCTTATCCAGGGTGGACTACGAGCAGTACTTC
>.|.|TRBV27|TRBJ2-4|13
CASGGRDKDTQYF
TGTGCCAGCGGGGGCCGGGACAAAGACACTCAGTACTTC
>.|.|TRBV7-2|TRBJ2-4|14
CAGSGRRKRDTQYF
TGTGCGGGCAGCGGACGCCGTAAACGGGACACCCAGTACTTC
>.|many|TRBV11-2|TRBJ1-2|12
CASGSETYGYTF
TGTGCCAGCGGATCAGAGACCTATGGCTACACCTTC
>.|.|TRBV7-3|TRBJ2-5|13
CASSSGPKETQYF
TGTGCCAGCAGCTCCGGACCCAAAGAGACCCAGTACTTC
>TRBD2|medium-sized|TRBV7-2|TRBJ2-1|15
CASSSSSGSYNEQFF
TGTGCCAGCAGCTCGTCTAGCGGTTCCTACAATGAGCAGTTCTTC
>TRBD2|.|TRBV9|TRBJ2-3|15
CASSTTSGGVDTQYF
TGTGCCAGCAGCACGACTAGCGGAGGGGTAGATACGCAGTATTTT
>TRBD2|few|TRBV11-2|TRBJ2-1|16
CASSFSGRAALNEQFF
TGTGCCAGCAGCTTTAGCGGGAGGGCCGCGTTGAATGAGCAGTTCTTC
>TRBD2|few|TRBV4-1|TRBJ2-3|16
CASSDTGAGGPESQYF
TGCGCCAGCAGCGATACTGGGGCGGGAGGCCCTGAATCGCAGTATTTT
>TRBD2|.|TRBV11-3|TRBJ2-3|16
CASSFGTKGNTEEQYF
TGTGCCAGCAGCTTCGGGACTAAGGGGAACACCGAGGAGCAGTATTTT